The present T cell receptor (beta chain) was sequenced within a study of blood T cell repertoires in COVID-19 (dated by TCRdb to the early 2020s). As for the study more broadly: Samples from collaborators originated in the United States, Italy and Spain and spanned both the acute and convalescent phases of COVID-19. The material from the prospective study consisted of cDNA or gDNA derived from T cells, B-cell-depleted T cells, or PBMCs. Deeply sampled blood TCRbeta repertoires from subjects exposed to, actively infected with, or recovered from COVID-19 were included in the dataset. A freely available public database, intended as a resource for researchers studying the immune response to SARS-CoV-2, is where the repertoires were released. The sample metadata nearly always contained a de-identified subject ID, COVID-19 status, age in years and sex. Where available, HLA class I and class II types were taken from metadata supplied by the sample provider and were not determined by assay-based typing. Samples were obtained from the ongoing ImmuneRACE study (first 160 participants) and from 950 to 1,500 subjects provided by 6 global collaborators.

Inclusive of the bounding cysteine and phenylalanine, the CDR3 is 15 residues long. Left in the record is the CDR3 DNA by itself, 45 bases read in frame from the first base. CDR1 and CDR2 are drawn from the germline V gene: SGHTA, FQGNSA. Relative to germline, V is 7 bases shorter and J is 0 bases shorter, with 13 bases between their ends. With regard to this clone: This receptor's antigen is unknown. No much larger clone is present one base from it, and per-base qualities are unavailable.

Whole blood was collected in K2EDTA tubes by collaborating institutions according to the institutions' own protocols. Collaborator samples were shipped for TCRbeta analysis as frozen whole blood, isolated PBMCs, or DNA extracted from either sample type. Points the paper makes about the study in general: How much clinical and demographic metadata was included differed by source and by participant, and the metadata was provided uncurated.

TCRbeta CDR3 regions were amplified from genomic DNA using the immunoSEQ Assay, a bias-controlled multiplex PCR. The original methods were these. Within the assay, amplification of reference gene primers was used to estimate how many nucleated cells each sample contained. To quantify the absolute abundance of each unique TCRbeta CDR3 rearrangement, sequence reads were collapsed and filtered. For each sample, productive Simpson clonality was calculated as the square root of Simpson's diversity index over productive rearrangements. In its TCRdb copy, this immuneACCESS table keeps in-frame sequences only and misses some clones. Where compared with another copy, unresolved V genes explain less than half of these, and the others have no known cause. The V and J calls and clone size were taken over from that table, and D and trimming were inferred from the DNA. The sample table records 300,000 to 400,000 clones; over 75% of these occur just once. 1% of the sample belongs to the ten largest clones.

The TCR originated in a man aged 45-60 years with active or convalescent COVID-19. The V gene is TRBV7-2 and the J gene is TRBJ1-3, with an unclear D gene assignment. Sequencing was carried out using peripheral blood. In nucleotide form, the sequence is TGTGCCAGCAAACTAGGGCCTGACTCTGGAAACACCATATATTTT. Translated, it reads CASKLGPDSGNTIYF.